Listed below are T cell receptor beta chains from one sample, sequenced in a study of response to subunit inactivated influenza vaccine. TCRdb re-analysed the RT-PCR reads in MiXCR, keeping a single row per CDR3 protein. The data contain some 200,000 distinct CDR3 sequences, about an eighth of them singletons. These same data were also listed under a study on T cells expressing NK-cell markers.

The specimen comprised CD8+ T cells sorted from PBMCs, sampled approximately 12 days after vaccination. The source is a man aged 50 to 60 who received an inactivated influenza vaccine. Both conserved end residues are part of each CDR3. A D gene is named only where the DNA matches it firmly. The size entry is marked missing in some rows and otherwise reads once, few, many or a size class.

CDR3aa | CDR3nt | v_gene | abundance | d_gene | j_gene
CSVRAMGSYGYTF | TGCAGTGTCAGGGCCATGGGAAGCTATGGCTACACCTTC | TRBV20-1 | NA | NA | TRBJ1-2
CASSHPGQDPLNTQYF | TGCGCCAGCAGCCACCCCGGGCAGGACCCCTTAAATACGCAGTATTTT | TRBV4-1 | few | NA | TRBJ2-3
CASSRITGQGLILVNQPQHF | TGTGCCAGCAGCCGGATAACAGGACAGGGTTTGATCCTAGTCAATCAGCCCCAGCATTTT | TRBV14 | many | TRBD1 | TRBJ1-5
CASSPGTGDYNEQFF | TGTGCCAGCTCACCCGGGACAGGTGACTACAATGAGCAGTTCTTC | TRBV18 | NA | TRBD1 | TRBJ2-1
CASSLSPTGNTEAFF | TGTGCCAGCAGCCTATCACCGACAGGGAACACTGAAGCTTTCTTT | TRBV7-3 | NA | NA | TRBJ1-1
CASSLIPSGGLDTQYF | TGTGCCAGCAGTTTAATCCCTAGCGGGGGCCTGGATACGCAGTATTTT | TRBV27 | NA | TRBD2 | TRBJ2-3
CASSPQGRAGEQFF | TGTGCCAGCTCACCTCAGGGACGAGCGGGTGAGCAGTTCTTC | TRBV18 | few | NA | TRBJ2-1
CASSFSGRDYEQYF | TGTGCCAGCAGCTTTTCAGGGAGGGATTACGAGCAGTACTTC | TRBV13 | NA | TRBD2 | TRBJ2-7
CASSLPMTSGRATDPYEQYF | TGTGCCAGCAGCCTGCCCATGACTAGCGGGAGGGCCACAGACCCTTACGAGCAGTACTTC | TRBV7-6 | few | TRBD2 | TRBJ2-7
CASSLISSTDTQYF | TGTGCCAGCAGTTTAATTAGTAGCACAGATACGCAGTATTTT | TRBV28 | NA | NA | TRBJ2-3
CASSLWTGPTYEQYF | TGTGCCAGCAGTTTATGGACAGGGCCCACCTACGAGCAGTACTTC | TRBV28 | NA | TRBD1 | TRBJ2-7
CASSTDRDAYNEQFF | TGTGCCAGCAGTACGGACAGGGACGCCTACAATGAGCAGTTCTTC | TRBV12-3/TRBV12-4 | NA | TRBD1 | TRBJ2-1
CASSYSGQGKPYNQPQHF | TGTGCCAGCAGTTACTCGGGACAGGGAAAACCATATAATCAGCCCCAGCATTTT | TRBV6-2/TRBV6-3 | many | TRBD1 | TRBJ1-5
CATSGTRGASGEQYF | TGTGCCACCAGCGGCACTCGGGGGGCCTCGGGAGAGCAGTACTTC | TRBV15 | many | NA | TRBJ2-7
CASSLATGGETQYF | TGTGCCAGCAGCTTGGCGACAGGGGGGGAGACCCAGTACTTC | TRBV7-6 | NA | TRBD1 | TRBJ2-5
CASGWKDRGDEQFF | TGTGCCAGCGGGTGGAAGGACAGGGGCGATGAGCAGTTCTTC | TRBV25-1 | few | TRBD1 | TRBJ2-1
CASSPGLGGEQYF | TGTGCCAGCAGCCCCGGGCTAGGGGGCGAGCAGTACTTC | TRBV4-2 | NA | NA | TRBJ2-7